Below are 21 T cell receptor beta chains sequenced from a single sample in a study of blood T cell repertoires in COVID-19. Clones were sequenced by immunoSEQ multiplex PCR, and TCRdb holds only the in-frame ones, with some missing. The data show more than 120,000 clones, 80% to 90% seen once. The sequenced material came from peripheral blood. The receptors originated from a woman in her fifties or sixties with acute or convalescent COVID-19.

The V gene is TRBV7-3, the J gene TRBJ2-7; D perhaps matches TRBD1 (5 bases). CDR1 SGHTA and CDR2 FQGTGA come from the germline V gene. V lost 5 bases and J lost 2, with 16 bases in between. The CDR3 runs to 15 residues. The CDR3 DNA follows: TGTGCCAGCAGCCCCTATGCCCAGGGCCCCTACGAGCAGTACTTC. Translating gives CASSPYAQGPYEQYF. The variable domain in full, completed from reference TRBV7-3 and TRBJ2-7, reads GAGVSQTPSNKVTEKGKYVELRCDPISGHTALYWYRQSLGQGPEFLIYFQGTGAADDSGLPNDRFFAVRPEGSVSTLKIQRTERGDSAVYLCASSPYAQGPYEQYFGPGTRLTVT.

The chain combines TRBV20-1 with TRBJ2-1; tentative D call: TRBD1 (5 bases). With 3 bases removed from V and 12 bases from J, the gap between germline ends came to 15 bases. The CDR3 is made up of 12 amino acids. Per germline, CDR1 DFQATT and CDR2 SNEGSKA (reference sequence). CDR3 in DNA: TGCAGTGCTAGTACAGGCCTTTCTGGGCAGTTCTTC. It translates to CSASTGLSGQFF.

This chain links TRBV7-8 with TRBJ1-5; the D is unclear. Trimming removed 1 base from V and 0 bases from J, with 10 bases in between. Germline CDR1 is SGHVS and CDR2 is FQNEAQ. This CDR3 has 16 amino acids. CDR3 nucleotide sequence: TGTGCCAGCAGCTTAGGTTCAGGTACTAGCAATCAGCCCCAGCATTTT. It is translated as CASSLGSGTSNQPQHF.

The rearrangement uses TRBV7-8 and TRBJ1-2; tentative D call: TRBD1 (6 bases). Germline V gene data show CDR1 as SGHVS and CDR2 as FQNEAQ. Trimming took 3 bases from V and 3 from J, leaving 11 bases between them. The CDR3 has 14 residues. The CDR3 sequence is CASSLATGHYGYTF. The CDR3 DNA reads TGTGCCAGCAGCTTGGCGACAGGACACTATGGCTACACCTTC.

V is TRBV13 and J is TRBJ1-2, with D perhaps matching TRBD1 (6 bases). Germline values: CDR1 PRHDT, CDR2 FYEKMQ (reference sequence). The germline V and J ends were trimmed by 3 bases and 8 bases, with 10 bases remaining between them. This CDR3 spans 12 amino acids. DNA of the CDR3: TGTGCCAGCAGCTTGCAGGGGTTGGGCTACACCTTC. It specifies CASSLQGLGYTF.

The genes are TRBV3-1 (or the pseudogene TRBV3-2) and TRBJ2-3; 13 bases align to TRBD2. This CDR3 has 15 amino acids. V shed 4 bases, J shed 5 bases, and the junction held 3 bases outside the gene matches. Germline values: CDR1 LGHDT, CDR2 YNNKEL (reference sequence). In DNA form, the CDR3 reads TGTGCCAGCAGCCCACTAGCGGGGGGGGGAGATACGCAGTATTTT. It yields the protein CASSPLAGGGDTQYF.

This clone was counted only a few times. The chain has TRBV3-1 (or the pseudogene TRBV3-2) and TRBJ2-7, with a weak D call TRBD2 (5 bases). Germline V gives CDR1 LGHDT, CDR2 YNNKEL (reference sequence). Trimming shortened V by 4 bases and J by 10 bases, and 20 bases separated the two germline ends. The CDR3 spans 14 residues. This chain's CDR3 is CASSRPGQDFGQYF. DNA of the CDR3: TGTGCCAGCAGCCGCCCGGGTCAGGACTTCGGTCAGTACTTC.

This chain joins TRBV18 and TRBJ1-1; D ambiguous. The CDR3 runs to 14 residues. Germline-derived CDR1 and CDR2 are KGHSH and LQKENI. V lost 3 bases to trimming and J lost 4 bases, with 12 bases between them. The DNA for the CDR3 is TGTGCCAGCTCACCGTCCGGGGAGGGCACTGAAGCTTTCTTT. It specifies CASSPSGEGTEAFF.

The chain combines TRBV6-5 with TRBJ1-4; D gene uncertain. Deletions cut 2 bases from V and 6 bases from J, with 10 bases between. The germline V gene has CDR1 MNHEY and CDR2 SVGAGI. This CDR3 spans 14 amino acids. The CDR3 DNA is TGTGCCAGCAGTTACGCCGGGCGGGATGAAAAACTGTTTTTT. It specifies CASSYAGRDEKLFF.

The J gene is TRBJ1-5, the V gene TRBV6-5; 9 bases align to TRBD1. V shed 8 bases and J 6 bases; nucleotides not matched to a gene: 5. From germline, CDR1 is MNHEY and CDR2 SVGAGI. This CDR3 region has 13 residues. The CDR3 DNA reads TGTGCCAGCGACAGGGGGTTTGGTCAGCCCCAGCATTTT. Its translation is CASDRGFGQPQHF.

The chain joins TRBV28 to TRBJ2-1; TRBD2 aligns across 8 bases. The J segment lost 15 bases and the V segment lost 5 bases, leaving 9 bases of the junction unmatched. CDR1 is MDHEN and CDR2 is SYDVKM in the germline V gene. The CDR3 length is 12 residues. DNA for the CDR3: TGTGCCAGCAGTCGGGAGGCGGGAGGATCGTTCTTC. Its protein is CASSREAGGSFF.

This clone has more than one count but fewer than ten. The V call is TRBV27, the J call TRBJ2-1; a possible D gene is TRBD1 (5 bases). CDR3 length equals 12 residues. CDR1 is MNHEY and CDR2 is SMNVEV in the germline V gene (reference sequence). Between the trimmed V and J ends, which lost 7 bases and 6 bases, there was a span of 10 bases. CDR3 sequence reads: CASMGHPNEQFF. The CDR3 bases are TGTGCCAGCATGGGGCACCCCAATGAGCAGTTCTTC.

V gene TRBV4-1 combines with J gene TRBJ2-1; TRBD2 matches at 12 bases. The trim removed 5 bases at V and 11 bases at J, leaving 13 bases unmatched. The germline V gene encodes CDR1 MGHRA and CDR2 YSYEKL. The CDR3 is 16 amino acids. CDR3 nucleotides: TGCGCCAGCAGCTCGCGCCGGACTAGCGGGGTGTTCAAGCAGTTCTTC. Its translation is CASSSRRTSGVFKQFF.

J is TRBJ2-3 and V is TRBV18, with 9 nucleotides matching TRBD2. The V gene's germline CDR1 is KGHSH and CDR2 LQKENI. CDR3 length: 16 residues. The junction had 3 bases not matched to a gene; V was cut back by 0 bases and J by 2 bases. CDR3 nucleotide sequence: TGTGCCAGCTCACCACCTAGCGGGAGTCCCACAGATACGCAGTATTTT. Residues: CASSPPSGSPTDTQYF.

As DNA, the CDR3 is TGTGCCAGCTCACCTAGCGGCCACAATGAGCAGTTCTTC. Protein: CASSPSGHNEQFF. The gene calls are TRBV18 and TRBJ2-1; tentative D call: TRBD2 (6 bases). The CDR3 spans 13 residues. The germline CDR1 and CDR2 sequences are KGHSH and LQKENI. Trimming took 3 bases from V and 5 from J, leaving 8 bases between them.

The V gene is TRBV11-1, the J gene TRBJ2-7; D call uncertain. With 2 bases removed from V and 6 bases from J, the gap between germline ends came to 8 bases. The germline V gene has CDR1 SGHAT and CDR2 FQDESV (reference sequence). The CDR3 spans 12 residues. The DNA of the CDR3 is TGTGCCAGCAGCTTATACACAACCGAGCAGTACTTC. This gives the protein CASSLYTTEQYF.

This clone was found once. The chain combines TRBV7-3 with TRBJ2-3, with D unresolved. CDR1 SGHTA and CDR2 FQGTGA come from the germline V gene. The CDR3 contains 13 residues. Trimming stripped 5 bases from V and 2 bases from J, with 8 bases between. The CDR3 coding sequence is TGTGCCAGCAGCCCGATCTACACAGATACGCAGTATTTT. Translation gives CASSPIYTDTQYF.

The V and J genes are TRBV5-4 and TRBJ2-1; TRBD2 matches 14 bases. The CDR3 extends over 19 amino acids. Germline lookup yields CDR1 SGHNT and CDR2 YYREEE (reference sequence). V gave up 4 bases and J gave up 1 base; unmatched junction bases: 10. CDR3 in amino acids: CASSPMTSGRAGSYNEQFF. In DNA, the CDR3 is TGTGCCAGCAGCCCTATGACTAGCGGGAGGGCCGGATCCTACAATGAGCAGTTCTTC.

The genes are TRBV28 and TRBJ1-2; D is possibly TRBD1 (5 bases). CDR1 is MDHEN and CDR2 is SYDVKM in the germline V gene. The V end was cut by 4 bases, the J end by 0 bases, with 12 bases between. The CDR3 is 15 residues long. The CDR3, as DNA: TGTGCCAGCAGTTCCGGGGGTCGGGCTAACTATGGCTACACCTTC. Protein: CASSSGGRANYGYTF.

The genes are TRBV4-2 and TRBJ2-2, with a tentative D call TRBD2 (7 bases). The CDR3 covers 18 residues. Germline lookup yields CDR1 LGHNA and CDR2 YNFKEQ. V lost 2 bases and J lost 6, with 22 bases in between. CDR3 loop: CASSQTLGGEFQPGELFF. CDR3 in DNA: TGTGCCAGCAGCCAAACCCTAGGGGGGGAATTTCAACCCGGGGAGCTGTTTTTT.

The V call is TRBV7-2, the J call TRBJ2-7; 15 nucleotides agree with TRBD2. Trimming cost V 4 bases and J 6 bases; bases outside gene matches: 16. The germline CDR1 and CDR2 sequences are SGHTA and FQGNSA. The CDR3 spans 19 residues. The CDR3 bases are TGTGCCAGCAGCTCCCATCTAAGGACTAGCGGGGGGGCACAGAGCGAGCAGTACTTC. Amino acid sequence: CASSSHLRTSGGAQSEQYF.